The 11 T cell receptor beta chains below all came from one sample that was sequenced in a study of CD8+ T cells in alopecia areata. RNA extraction was followed by reverse transcription into cDNA, which acted as the sequencing template. Assay used: immunoSEQ multiplex PCR; TCRdb lists only in-frame clones, some missing. The table lists about 200,000 clones, over 45% of them singletons. Treatment: oral pan-JAK inhibitor, 5-10 mg twice daily. The starting material was CD4+ T cells sorted from blood, obtained at week 24, from a patient treated with tofacitinib. The receptors were gathered from a human donor with alopecia areata.

The chain recombines TRBV4-3 with TRBJ2-2, with D hard to call. V was pared by 3 bases and J by 1 base, with 9 bases between. Germline V gene data show CDR1 as LGHNA and CDR2 as YSLEER. CDR3 length equals 15 residues. The CDR3 coding sequence is TGCGCCAGCAGCCATCATAGCCAGAACACCGGGGAGCTGTTTTTT. Translation gives CASSHHSQNTGELFF.

The chain is built from TRBV5-1 and TRBJ2-7, with D tentatively TRBD2 (5 bases). The CDR3 contains 15 residues. Per germline, CDR1 SGHRS and CDR2 YFSETQ. V was trimmed by 4 bases and J by 0 bases, leaving 14 bases between them. Here the CDR3 reads CASSPWTGSSYEQYF. The CDR3 region has the DNA TGCGCCAGCAGCCCGTGGACTGGGAGCTCCTACGAGCAGTACTTC. The whole variable domain, remainder taken from reference TRBV5-1 and TRBJ2-7, is KAGVTQTPRYLIKTRGQQVTLSCSPISGHRSVSWYQQTPGQGLQFLFEYFSETQRNKGNFPGRFSGRQFSNSRSEMNVSTLELGDSALYLCASSPWTGSSYEQYFGPGTRLTVT.

This clone was counted a few times. The chain recombines TRBV7-8 with TRBJ2-4, with D unclear. The CDR3 length is 14 residues. V lost 1 base and J 0 bases, leaving 4 bases between the germline ends. CDR1 and CDR2 from the germline V gene are SGHVS and FQNEAQ. The CDR3 reads CASSLDPAKNIQYF. CDR3 nucleotide sequence: TGTGCCAGCAGCTTAGACCCAGCCAAAAACATTCAGTACTTC.

V is TRBV7-2 and J is TRBJ2-5, with D possibly called TRBD1 or TRBD2 (5 bases each). Germline values: CDR1 SGHTA, CDR2 FQGNSA. The CDR3 covers 17 residues. Trimming left V 3 bases short and J 5 bases short, with 22 bases between. CDR3 amino acids: CASSLVGVQHSRETQYF. The CDR3 DNA reads as TGTGCCAGCAGCTTGGTGGGGGTACAGCATTCCAGGGAGACCCAGTACTTC.

V gene TRBV27 combines with J gene TRBJ2-7; D may be TRBD1 or TRBD2 (6 bases each). Trimming took off 5 bases at V and 7 bases at J, with 21 bases between the two ends. The germline V gene encodes CDR1 MNHEY and CDR2 SMNVEV (reference sequence). CDR3 length equals 15 residues. This CDR3 is CASSAPTQGRREQYF. The CDR3 coding sequence is TGTGCCAGCAGTGCCCCAACGCAGGGGAGGAGAGAGCAGTACTTC.

V usage is TRBV15 and J usage is TRBJ2-7, with TRBD1 as a possible D gene (5 bases). Per the germline V gene, CDR1 is LNHNV and CDR2 is YYDKDF (reference sequence). Deletions cut 1 base from V and 0 bases from J, with 16 bases between. The CDR3 is 17 amino acids. CDR3: CATSRVPDSADSYEQYF. The CDR3 nucleotides are TGTGCCACCAGCAGAGTTCCTGACAGTGCAGACTCCTACGAGCAGTACTTC.

This clone was seen more than once but under ten times. V and J are TRBV27 and TRBJ1-1; a weak D match, TRBD1 (5 bases). Trimming stripped 7 bases from V and 1 base from J, with 16 bases between. The CDR3 is 15 amino acids. The V gene's germline CDR1 is MNHEY and CDR2 SMNVEV (reference sequence). The CDR3 region has the DNA TGTGCCAGCACTTCCAACCGGGACGCGAACACTGAAGCTTTCTTT. Its translation is CASTSNRDANTEAFF.

V gene TRBV4-1 combines with J gene TRBJ1-1; 9 bases agree with TRBD1. The CDR3 consists of 13 residues. V was clipped by 2 bases and J by 10 bases; unmatched bases: 5. CDR1 and CDR2 from the germline V gene are MGHRA and YSYEKL. The CDR3 sequence: CASSQRDRVGAFF. In DNA, the CDR3 is TGCGCCAGCAGCCAACGGGACAGGGTAGGAGCTTTCTTT.

The chain is built from TRBV30 and TRBJ2-6; D unresolved. The CDR3 length is 16 residues. The germline gives CDR1 GTSNPN, CDR2 SVGIG (reference sequence). V lost 2 bases and J lost 0, with 11 bases in between. Here the CDR3 DNA reads TGTGCCTGGAGTACCCCGGCGGTCTCTGGGGCCAACGTCCTGACTTTC. Translating gives CAWSTPAVSGANVLTF.

The rearrangement joins TRBV6-5 to TRBJ2-6; no clear D. This CDR3 spans 16 amino acids. Germline CDR1 MNHEY, CDR2 SVGAGI. V lost 0 bases and J lost 4, with 10 bases in between. CDR3 region: CASSYSPAAGANVLTF. The DNA for the CDR3 is TGTGCCAGCAGTTACTCGCCGGCGGCCGGGGCCAACGTCCTGACTTTC.

The chain joins TRBV4-3 to TRBJ2-2, with no clear D. The CDR3 has 14 amino acids. The V end lost 3 bases, the J end lost 6 bases, and 11 bases lay between the germline ends. Germline CDR1 reads LGHNA; CDR2 reads YSLEER. CDR3: CASSHLTPSGELFF. The DNA for the CDR3 is TGCGCCAGCAGCCACCTGACCCCATCCGGGGAGCTGTTTTTT.